The 25 T cell receptor beta chains below come from one sample, sequenced in a study of memory CD4+ T cells and cytomegalovirus serostatus. The sort gate was single viable CD3+CD4+CD8-CD45RO+ cells for memory CD4+ T cells. The method was immunoSEQ multiplex PCR; TCRdb's version includes in-frame clones alone and lacks a portion of them. Among roughly 64,000 clones listed, roughly four fifths were seen once. The specimen was memory CD4+ T cells from blood. Source of these receptors: an adult in good health and CMV-seronegative.

The chain links TRBV7-9 to TRBJ1-2, with D unclear. The CDR3 covers 13 residues. V gave up 5 bases and J gave up 4 bases, with 11 bases separating them. Germline V lookup: CDR1 SEHNR, CDR2 FQNEAQ (reference sequence). CDR3 DNA sequence: TGTGCCAGCAGCCTTGGGCAGTCCTATGGCTACACCTTC. Translation gives CASSLGQSYGYTF.

The V call is TRBV27, the J call TRBJ1-2; a possible D gene is TRBD1 (6 bases). Germline V lookup: CDR1 MNHEY, CDR2 SMNVEV (reference sequence). Trimming removed 1 base from V and 5 bases from J, with 14 bases in between. This CDR3 has 15 amino acids. CDR3: CASSLYGGRDYGYTF. In DNA form, the CDR3 reads TGTGCCAGCAGTTTATATGGGGGGCGGGATTATGGCTACACCTTC.

This clone appeared a few times. CDR3 nucleotides: TGCAGCGGTAACCGGAACATGAACACTGAAGCTTTCTTT. Residues: CSGNRNMNTEAFF. The chain links TRBV29-1 to TRBJ1-1; D gene ambiguous. Trimming took 7 bases from V and 0 from J, leaving 12 bases between them. CDR3 size: 13 residues. Germline loops: CDR1 SQVTM, CDR2 ANQGSEA.

The chain combines TRBV10-3 with TRBJ1-3; D is unclear. Trimming took off 3 bases at V and 0 bases at J, with 6 bases between the two ends. CDR3 length: 14 residues. CDR1 and CDR2 (germline): ENHRY, SYGVKD. CDR3 sequence reads: CAISDRPSGNTIYF. CDR3 in DNA: TGTGCCATCAGTGACAGGCCCTCTGGAAACACCATATATTTT.

The rearrangement links TRBV28 to TRBJ2-7, with 8 bases fitting TRBD1. Germline CDR1 is MDHEN and CDR2 is SYDVKM. The CDR3 sequence is 14 residues long. V lost 6 bases to trimming and J lost 6 bases; unmatched junction nucleotides: 10. The CDR3, as DNA: TGTGCCAGCAGGACCCCGGACAGGGCCGGCGAGCAGTACTTC. It yields the protein CASRTPDRAGEQYF.

The chain recombines TRBV7-8 with TRBJ1-1; 7 bases are shared with TRBD1. The CDR3 contains 14 residues. Per germline, CDR1 SGHVS and CDR2 FQNEAQ. V lost 1 base, J lost 4 bases, and 3 bases stayed unmatched. The CDR3 coding sequence is TGTGCCAGCAGCTTAGTTACAGGGGCCACTGAAGCTTTCTTT. Translating it yields CASSLVTGATEAFF.

This clone appeared a few times. CDR3 region: CASSQTSGGLQFF. CDR3 DNA: TGTGCCAGCAGCCAAACTAGCGGGGGGCTCCAGTTCTTC. The V gene is TRBV7-2, the J gene TRBJ2-1, with 12 nucleotides matching TRBD2. V gave up 5 bases and J gave up 13 bases; unmatched junction bases: 6. Per germline, CDR1 SGHTA and CDR2 FQGNSA. The length of the CDR3 is 13 residues.

J is TRBJ2-7 and V is TRBV7-8; 8 positions match TRBD2. CDR3 length: 11 amino acids. Germline CDR1 reads SGHVS; CDR2 reads FQNEAQ. V was clipped by 8 bases and J by 5 bases; unmatched bases: 2. The chain's CDR3 is CASGGRHEQYF. In DNA, the CDR3 is TGTGCCAGCGGCGGGAGGCACGAGCAGTACTTC.

This clone appeared once. The chain employs TRBV10-3 and TRBJ2-7; 7 positions match TRBD2. Germline CDR1 is ENHRY and CDR2 is SYGVKD. CDR3 length: 17 amino acids. Unmatched junction bases numbered 13, after V lost 1 base and J lost 4 bases. The CDR3 DNA follows: TGTGCCATCAGTGAGTTAGCTTTTGCGGGGGTAGGTTACGAGCAGTACTTC. Translation gives CAISELAFAGVGYEQYF.

This chain connects TRBV2 to TRBJ2-7; D gene ambiguous. The CDR3 contains 10 residues. Germline V lookup: CDR1 SNHLY, CDR2 FYNNEI. V was cut by 5 bases and J by 3 bases, with 2 bases left in between. CDR3 nucleotide sequence: TGTGCCAGCAGTAACTACGAGCAGTACTTC. This encodes CASSNYEQYF.

The rearrangement links TRBV5-1 to TRBJ1-3, with D hard to call. The germline V gene encodes CDR1 SGHRS and CDR2 YFSETQ. The CDR3 totals 12 residues. Deletions cut 2 bases from V and 0 bases from J, with 0 bases between. CDR3 amino acids: CASSFSGNTIYF. The CDR3 DNA follows: TGCGCCAGCAGCTTCTCTGGAAACACCATATATTTT. Full variable domain (missing parts from reference TRBV5-1 and TRBJ1-3): KAGVTQTPRYLIKTRGQQVTLSCSPISGHRSVSWYQQTPGQGLQFLFEYFSETQRNKGNFPGRFSGRQFSNSRSEMNVSTLELGDSALYLCASSFSGNTIYFGEGSWLTVV.

V and J are TRBV10-3 and TRBJ2-7; TRBD2 matches at 9 bases. V was pared by 0 bases and J by 7 bases, with 10 bases of the junction left unmatched. The CDR3 has 16 amino acids. Germline V gene data show CDR1 as ENHRY and CDR2 as SYGVKD. Here the CDR3 reads CAISESLSGSFEEQYF. The CDR3 DNA is TGTGCCATCAGTGAGTCGCTTAGCGGGAGCTTTGAGGAGCAGTACTTC.

The chain links TRBV11-1 to TRBJ2-7; D is undetermined. This CDR3 is built from 13 residues. Trimming took off 1 base at V and 7 bases at J, with 11 bases between the two ends. Germline V gives CDR1 SGHAT, CDR2 FQDESV (reference sequence). CDR3 sequence reads: CASSLDGWAEQYF. DNA of the CDR3: TGTGCCAGCAGCTTAGATGGGTGGGCGGAGCAGTACTTC. The variable domain in full, completed from reference TRBV11-1 and TRBJ2-7, reads EAEVAQSPRYKITEKSQAVAFWCDPISGHATLYWYRQILGQGPELLVQFQDESVVDDSQLPKDRFSAERLKGVDSTLKIQPAELGDSAMYLCASSLDGWAEQYFGPGTRLTVT.

The chain joins TRBV11-1 to TRBJ1-1; a possible D gene is TRBD1 (6 bases). The germline V gene has CDR1 SGHAT and CDR2 FQDESV (reference sequence). V dropped 3 bases and J dropped 7 bases, with 12 bases sitting between them. This CDR3 contains 13 residues. The CDR3 sequence is CASSFLDRSEAFF. The CDR3 nucleotides are TGTGCCAGCAGCTTTCTCGACAGGAGTGAAGCTTTCTTT.

The V gene is TRBV5-4, the J gene TRBJ2-7; the match to TRBD2 covers 7 bases. With V trimmed by 1 base and J by 0 bases, 13 bases remained unmatched. Germline V CDR1 and CDR2: SGHNT, YYREEE (reference sequence). The CDR3 loop spans 18 amino acids. CDR3 sequence: CASSLYGIAGTSSYEQYF. In DNA form, the CDR3 reads TGTGCCAGCAGCTTGTATGGGATAGCGGGCACGAGCTCCTACGAGCAGTACTTC.

This sequence joins TRBV6-1 and TRBJ1-3; no definite D call. CDR1 and CDR2 from the germline V gene are MNHNS and SASEGT. The CDR3 consists of 14 residues. V gave up 3 bases and J gave up 3 bases, with 9 bases separating them. Here the CDR3 DNA reads TGTGCCAGCAGTGACAAGGGATATGGAAACACCATATATTTT. Encoded protein: CASSDKGYGNTIYF.

This chain uses TRBV28 with TRBJ1-5; the D is unclear. V was pared by 6 bases and J by 1 base, with 13 bases between. CDR3 length equals 15 residues. Germline V lookup: CDR1 MDHEN, CDR2 SYDVKM. The CDR3 bases are TGTGCCAGCAGCATAATCACAGTGAGCAATCAGCCCCAGCATTTT. Its translation: CASSIITVSNQPQHF.

The chain joins TRBV14 to TRBJ1-1, with TRBD1 as a possible D gene (5 bases). The CDR3 is 15 amino acids. V gave up 0 bases and J gave up 4 bases, with 12 bases separating them. Germline V gene lookup returns CDR1 SGHDN and CDR2 FVKESK. The CDR3 nucleotides are TGTGCCAGCAGCCAAGATTGGGGGGTAACCACTGAAGCTTTCTTT. It translates to CASSQDWGVTTEAFF.

This chain links TRBV18 with TRBJ1-5; possibly TRBD1 for D (6 bases). Germline V gene lookup returns CDR1 KGHSH and CDR2 LQKENI. The CDR3 has 15 residues. Trimming took 3 bases from V and 0 from J, leaving 9 bases between them. The CDR3 spells CASSPGTLSNQPQHF. The CDR3 nucleotides are TGTGCCAGCTCACCCGGGACACTTAGCAATCAGCCCCAGCATTTT.

This clone occurred a few times. The genes are TRBV30 and TRBJ1-2; D gene ambiguous. CDR1 and CDR2 from the germline V gene are GTSNPN and SVGIG (reference sequence). This CDR3 is 13 amino acids long. Trimming removed 3 bases at V and 0 bases at J, with 8 bases between. The CDR3 nucleotides read TGTGCCTGGAGCTCCTTACCTAACTATGGCTACACCTTC. It translates to CAWSSLPNYGYTF.

The chain is built from TRBV19 and TRBJ2-1; unclear D gene. V was cut by 0 bases and J by 7 bases, with 4 bases left in between. CDR1 is LNHDA, CDR2 SQIVND, per germline (reference sequence). The CDR3 length is 12 residues. Written as DNA, the CDR3 is TGTGCCAGTAGTATAGAACGGAATGAGCAGTTCTTC. It yields the protein CASSIERNEQFF.

J is TRBJ2-3 and V is TRBV10-3; 7 nucleotides line up with TRBD2. Germline V gene lookup returns CDR1 ENHRY and CDR2 SYGVKD. V shed 6 bases and J 3 bases; nucleotides not matched to a gene: 12. The CDR3 is made up of 16 amino acids. The CDR3: CAIRSGGGKGTDTQYF. DNA of the CDR3: TGTGCCATCAGGAGTGGCGGGGGAAAGGGAACAGATACGCAGTATTTT.

The chain carries TRBV5-8 and TRBJ1-1; 9 bases align to TRBD1. Germline V gene sequence: CDR1 SGHTS, CDR2 YDEGEE. CDR3 length: 14 residues. The V segment lost 4 bases and the J segment 7 bases; nucleotides outside the gene matches: 8. The CDR3 coding sequence is TGTGCCAGCAGCCGGGGACAGGGCGTCGGTGAAGCTTTCTTT. Protein product: CASSRGQGVGEAFF.

This clone was counted between two and nine times. The V call is TRBV27, the J call TRBJ2-1, with 11 bases fitting TRBD2. The V segment lost 8 bases and the J segment 10 bases; nucleotides outside the gene matches: 13. CDR1 is MNHEY, CDR2 SMNVEV, per germline (reference sequence). There are 15 residues in the CDR3. The CDR3 region is CASGAGTSGKPEQFF. The CDR3 bases are TGTGCCAGCGGAGCCGGGACTAGCGGCAAACCAGAGCAGTTCTTC.

The chain couples TRBV5-1 to TRBJ2-2; the match to TRBD2 covers 10 bases. Germline CDR1 reads SGHRS; CDR2 reads YFSETQ. V trimming: 0 bases; J trimming: 1 base; junction bases outside the gene matches: 6. The CDR3 length is 18 residues. In DNA form, the CDR3 reads TGCGCCAGCAGCTTGGGAGGACTAGCGGCGGGGAACACCGGGGAGCTGTTTTTT. Translation gives CASSLGGLAAGNTGELFF.